This T cell receptor beta chain is from a study of chemoradiotherapy in HPV16-positive cancers. Study-wide results and caveats: In HPV16-positive patients, HPV-responsive T-cell expansion tracked better recurrence-free survival.

The germline gives CDR1 SGHKS, CDR2 YYEKEE (reference sequence). The CDR3 is made up of 12 amino acids. V was cut by 4 bases and J by 2 bases, with 6 bases left in between. TCRdb keeps only in-frame clones here, not all; method: immunoSEQ multiplex PCR. Among some 2,000 clones listed, about two thirds were seen once. Concerning this clone itself: The target antigen is unknown.

The sequencing here drew on tumor tissue, taken from a patient who underwent chemoradiotherapy. The clonotype originates from a human donor with HPV-associated anogenital cancer. The J gene is TRBJ1-2, the V gene TRBV5-5, with TRBD1 as a possible D gene (6 bases). For the CDR3, the DNA is TGTGCCAGCAGCACAGGGAACTATGGCTACACCTTC. Translated: CASSTGNYGYTF.